This T cell receptor beta chain was recorded in a study of T cell clonotyping in hematopoietic cell transplantation. The study's findings and limits: Higher Inverse Simpson Index values in graft donor and pretransplant recipient predicted broader posttransplant TCR diversity. Pathologically expanded recipient clonotypes increased progressively from day 30 to day 180 as diversity fell. At the given depth, recipient repertoires were over 95% de novo clonotypes.

Of note for this clone: Its specificity is unknown.

Recipient blood drawn about 28 days pretransplant and days 30, 100, 180 after. Only in-frame clones appear in the TCRdb table, and some are missing; sequencing was by immunoSEQ multiplex PCR. The sample records about 6,700 clones, 30% to 45% being singletons. Germline V gene data show CDR1 as MNHEY and CDR2 as SVGAGI. The V and J ends lost 6 bases and 5 bases respectively, with 13 bases between them. CDR3 length: 13 amino acids. The TCR comes from a female patient between 55 and 75 years old who had an allogeneic stem cell transplant, so the T cells may come from the graft donor. Some clones in this sample may be carry-over from other donors' samples. This material consisted of peripheral blood mononuclear cells, taken 30 days after allogeneic stem cell transplant. The chain is built from TRBV6-5 and TRBJ1-1; D uncertain. CDR3 region: CASSSDSRTEAFF. In DNA, the CDR3 is TGTGCCAGCAGCTCGGATTCGAGGACTGAAGCTTTCTTT.